This T cell receptor (beta chain) derives from a study of monozygotic twins with inflammatory bowel disease. The team made cDNA by running eight separate reactions for each sample. TCRdb re-analyzed the 5' RACE reads; it lists each CDR3 protein once, without DNA. In all, the sample yields more than 300,000 distinct CDR3 sequences. The CDR3 is 14 residues long. J is TRBJ2-1 and V is TRBV12-3 or TRBV12-4; TCRdb lists TRBD2, though no DNA is available to test this call. This TCR came from a human donor with ulcerative colitis or Crohn's disease, or a healthy co-twin of an affected twin (not recorded which). Sequenced: blood. The CDR3 region is CASRASGAWNEQFF.